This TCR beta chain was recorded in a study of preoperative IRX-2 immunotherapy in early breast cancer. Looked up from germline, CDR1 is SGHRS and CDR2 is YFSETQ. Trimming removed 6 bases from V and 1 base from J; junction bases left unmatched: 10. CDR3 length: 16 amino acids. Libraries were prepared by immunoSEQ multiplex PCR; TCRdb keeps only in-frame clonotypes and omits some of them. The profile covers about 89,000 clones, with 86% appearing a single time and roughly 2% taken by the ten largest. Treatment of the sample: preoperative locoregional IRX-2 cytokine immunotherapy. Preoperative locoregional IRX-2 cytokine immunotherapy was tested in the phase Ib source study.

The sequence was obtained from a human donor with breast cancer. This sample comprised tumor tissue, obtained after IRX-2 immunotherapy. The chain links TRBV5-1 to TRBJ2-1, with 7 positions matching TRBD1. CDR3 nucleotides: TGCGCCAGCACTGAAACAGGGGCATTGTCCTACAATGAGCAGTTCTTC. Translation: CASTETGALSYNEQFF.